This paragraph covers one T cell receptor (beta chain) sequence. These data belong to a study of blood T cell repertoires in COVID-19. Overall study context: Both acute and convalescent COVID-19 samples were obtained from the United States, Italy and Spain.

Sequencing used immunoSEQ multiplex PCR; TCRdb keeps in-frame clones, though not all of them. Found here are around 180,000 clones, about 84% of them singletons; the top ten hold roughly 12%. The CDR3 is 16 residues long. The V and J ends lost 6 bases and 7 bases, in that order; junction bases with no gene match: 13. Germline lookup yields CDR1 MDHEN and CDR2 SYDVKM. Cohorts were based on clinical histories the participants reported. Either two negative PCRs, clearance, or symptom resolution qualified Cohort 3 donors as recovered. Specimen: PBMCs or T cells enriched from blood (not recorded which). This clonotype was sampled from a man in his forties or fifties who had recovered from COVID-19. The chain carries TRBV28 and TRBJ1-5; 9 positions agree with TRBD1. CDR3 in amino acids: CASSDRGTGGRQPQHF. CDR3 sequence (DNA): TGTGCCAGCAGCGATCGAGGCACAGGGGGCAGGCAGCCCCAGCATTTT.